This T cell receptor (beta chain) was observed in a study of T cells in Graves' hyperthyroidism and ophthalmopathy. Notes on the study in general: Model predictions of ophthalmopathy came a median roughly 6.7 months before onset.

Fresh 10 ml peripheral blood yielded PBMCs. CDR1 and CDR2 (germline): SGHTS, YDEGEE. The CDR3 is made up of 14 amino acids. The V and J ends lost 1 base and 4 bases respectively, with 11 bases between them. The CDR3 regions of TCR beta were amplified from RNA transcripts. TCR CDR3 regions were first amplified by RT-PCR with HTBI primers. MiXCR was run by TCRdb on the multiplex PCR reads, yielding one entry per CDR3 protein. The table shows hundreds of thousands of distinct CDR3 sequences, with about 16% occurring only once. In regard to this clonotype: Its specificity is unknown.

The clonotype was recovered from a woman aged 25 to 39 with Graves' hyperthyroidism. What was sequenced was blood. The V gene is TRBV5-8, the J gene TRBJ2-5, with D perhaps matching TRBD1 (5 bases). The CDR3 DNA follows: TGTGCCAGCAGCTTGAGGCGGCAGGGAGAGACCCAGTACTTC. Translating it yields CASSLRRQGETQYF.